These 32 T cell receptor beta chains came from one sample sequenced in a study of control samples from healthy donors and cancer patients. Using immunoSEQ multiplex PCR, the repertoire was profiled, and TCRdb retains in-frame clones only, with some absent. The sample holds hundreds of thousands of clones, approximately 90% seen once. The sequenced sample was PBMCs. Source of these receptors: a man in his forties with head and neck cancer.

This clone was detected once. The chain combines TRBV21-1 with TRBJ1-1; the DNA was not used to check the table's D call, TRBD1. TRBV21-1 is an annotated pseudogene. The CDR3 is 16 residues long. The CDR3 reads CASSILRQGSLTEAFF. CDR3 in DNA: TGTGCCAGCAGCATTCTCCGTCAGGGTAGTCTCACTGAAGCTTTCTTT.

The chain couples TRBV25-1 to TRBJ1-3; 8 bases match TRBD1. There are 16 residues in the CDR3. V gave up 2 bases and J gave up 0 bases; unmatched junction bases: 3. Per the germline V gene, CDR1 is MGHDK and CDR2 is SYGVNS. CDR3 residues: CASSEPGQGSGNTIYF. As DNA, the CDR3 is TGTGCCAGCAGTGAACCCGGACAGGGCTCTGGAAACACCATATATTTT. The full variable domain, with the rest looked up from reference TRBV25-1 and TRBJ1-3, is EADIYQTPRYLVIGTGKKITLECSQTMGHDKMYWYQQDPGMELHLIHYSYGVNSTEKGDLSSESTVSRIRTEHFPLTLESARPSHTSQYLCASSEPGQGSGNTIYFGEGSWLTVV.

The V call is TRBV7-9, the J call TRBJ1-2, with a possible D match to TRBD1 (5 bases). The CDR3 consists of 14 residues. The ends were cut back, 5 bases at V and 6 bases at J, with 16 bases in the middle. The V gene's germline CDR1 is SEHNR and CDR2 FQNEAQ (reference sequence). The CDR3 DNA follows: TGTGCCAGCAGCAAACAGGCCTTAACGAATGGCTACACCTTC. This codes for CASSKQALTNGYTF.

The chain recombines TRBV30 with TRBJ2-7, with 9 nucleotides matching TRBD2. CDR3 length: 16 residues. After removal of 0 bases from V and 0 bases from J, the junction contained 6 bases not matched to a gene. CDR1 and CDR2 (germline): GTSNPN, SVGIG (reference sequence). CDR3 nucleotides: TGTGCCTGGAGTGTACGGGGGCGGGAGGGCTCCTACGAGCAGTACTTC. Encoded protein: CAWSVRGREGSYEQYF.

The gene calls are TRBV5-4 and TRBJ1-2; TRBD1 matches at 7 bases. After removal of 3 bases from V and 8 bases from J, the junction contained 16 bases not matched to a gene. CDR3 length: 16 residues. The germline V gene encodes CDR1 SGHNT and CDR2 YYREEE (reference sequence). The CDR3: CASSYGSPDRLWGYTF. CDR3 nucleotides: TGTGCCAGCAGCTATGGTTCACCGGACAGGCTGTGGGGCTACACCTTC.

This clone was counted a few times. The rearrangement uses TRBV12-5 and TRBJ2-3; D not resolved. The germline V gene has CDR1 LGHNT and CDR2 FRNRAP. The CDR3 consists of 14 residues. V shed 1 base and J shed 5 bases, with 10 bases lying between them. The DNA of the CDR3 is TGTGCTAGTGGTTTGGGATTAACTGGAGATACGCAGTATTTT. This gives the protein CASGLGLTGDTQYF.

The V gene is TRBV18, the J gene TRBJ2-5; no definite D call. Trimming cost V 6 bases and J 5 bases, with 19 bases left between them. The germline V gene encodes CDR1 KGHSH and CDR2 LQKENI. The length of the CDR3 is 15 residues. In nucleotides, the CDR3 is TGTGCCAGCTCCCCCCTTGAGCAAGCCCAGGAGACCCAGTACTTC. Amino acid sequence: CASSPLEQAQETQYF.

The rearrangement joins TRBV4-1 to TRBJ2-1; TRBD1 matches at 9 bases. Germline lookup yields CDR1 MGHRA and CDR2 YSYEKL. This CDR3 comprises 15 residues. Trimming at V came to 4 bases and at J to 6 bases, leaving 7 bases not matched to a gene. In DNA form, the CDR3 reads TGCGCCAGCAGCCCTTTCGGACAGGGGATCAATGAGCAGTTCTTC. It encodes CASSPFGQGINEQFF.

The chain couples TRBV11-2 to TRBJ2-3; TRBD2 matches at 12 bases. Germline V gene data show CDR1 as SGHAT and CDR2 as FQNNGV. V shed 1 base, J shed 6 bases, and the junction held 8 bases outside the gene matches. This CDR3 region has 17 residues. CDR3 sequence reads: CASSLALAGGRSDTQYF. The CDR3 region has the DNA TGTGCCAGCAGCTTAGCTCTAGCGGGGGGGCGGTCGGATACGCAGTATTTT.

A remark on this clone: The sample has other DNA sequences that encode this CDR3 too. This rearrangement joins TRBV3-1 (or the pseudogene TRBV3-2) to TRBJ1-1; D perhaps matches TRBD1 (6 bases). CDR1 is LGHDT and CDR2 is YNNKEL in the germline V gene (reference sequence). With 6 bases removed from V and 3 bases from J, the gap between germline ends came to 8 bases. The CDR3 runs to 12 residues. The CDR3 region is CASSQGYTEAFF. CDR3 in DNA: TGTGCCAGCAGTCAGGGGTACACTGAAGCTTTCTTT.

CDR3 DNA sequence: TGTGCCATCAGTGGGACAAATAGCAATCAGCCCCAGCATTTT. Translation gives CAISGTNSNQPQHF. This chain uses TRBV10-3 with TRBJ1-5; D may be TRBD1 (5 bases). The CDR3 covers 14 residues. The germline V and J ends were trimmed by 4 bases and 0 bases, with 7 bases remaining between them. In germline, CDR1 is ENHRY, CDR2 SYGVKD.

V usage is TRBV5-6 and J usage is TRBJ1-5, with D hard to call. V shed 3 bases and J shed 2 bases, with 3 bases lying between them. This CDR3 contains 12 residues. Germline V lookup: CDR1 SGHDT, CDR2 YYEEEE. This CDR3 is CASSYGNQPQHF. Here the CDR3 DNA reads TGTGCCAGCAGCTACGGCAATCAGCCCCAGCATTTT.

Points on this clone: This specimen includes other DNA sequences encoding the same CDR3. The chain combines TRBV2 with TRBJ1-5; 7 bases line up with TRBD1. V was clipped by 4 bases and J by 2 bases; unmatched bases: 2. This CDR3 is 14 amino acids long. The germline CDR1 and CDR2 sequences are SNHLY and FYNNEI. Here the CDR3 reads CASSGTGGNQPQHF. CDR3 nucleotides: TGTGCCAGCAGTGGGACAGGAGGCAATCAGCCCCAGCATTTT. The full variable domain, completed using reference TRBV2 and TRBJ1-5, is EPEVTQTPSHQVTQMGQEVILRCVPISNHLYFYWYRQILGQKVEFLVSFYNNEISEKSEIFDDQFSVERPDGSNFTLKIRSTKLEDSAMYFCASSGTGGNQPQHFGDGTRLSIL.

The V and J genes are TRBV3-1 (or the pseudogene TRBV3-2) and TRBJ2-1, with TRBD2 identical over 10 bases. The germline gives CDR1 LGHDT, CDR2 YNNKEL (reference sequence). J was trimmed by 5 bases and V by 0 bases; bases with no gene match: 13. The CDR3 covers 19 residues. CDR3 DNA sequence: TGTGCCAGCAGCCAAGACTGGCGGGCTAGCGGGGGATCAAACAATGAGCAGTTCTTC. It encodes CASSQDWRASGGSNNEQFF.

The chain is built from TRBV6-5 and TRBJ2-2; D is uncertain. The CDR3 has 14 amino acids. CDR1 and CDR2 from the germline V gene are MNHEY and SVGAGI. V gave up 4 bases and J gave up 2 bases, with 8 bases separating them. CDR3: CASSSTPNTGELFF. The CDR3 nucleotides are TGTGCCAGCAGTTCAACACCCAACACCGGGGAGCTGTTTTTT.

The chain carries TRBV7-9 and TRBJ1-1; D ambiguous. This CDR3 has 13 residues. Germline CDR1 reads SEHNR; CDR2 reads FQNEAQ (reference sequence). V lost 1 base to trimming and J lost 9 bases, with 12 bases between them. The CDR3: CASSLEPPRKAFF. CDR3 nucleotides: TGTGCCAGCAGCTTAGAACCACCAAGGAAAGCTTTCTTT.

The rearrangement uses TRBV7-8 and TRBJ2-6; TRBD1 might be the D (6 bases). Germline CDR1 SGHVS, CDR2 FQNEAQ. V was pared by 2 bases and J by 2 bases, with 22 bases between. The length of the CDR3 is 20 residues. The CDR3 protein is CASSLMSRGPETAGANVLTF. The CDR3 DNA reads TGTGCCAGCAGCTTAATGTCCAGGGGCCCCGAAACGGCTGGGGCCAACGTCCTGACTTTC.

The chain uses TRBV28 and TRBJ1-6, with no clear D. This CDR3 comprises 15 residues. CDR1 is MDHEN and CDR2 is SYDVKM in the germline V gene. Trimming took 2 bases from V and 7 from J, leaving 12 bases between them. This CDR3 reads CASSLEVMGNSPLHF. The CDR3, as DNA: TGTGCCAGCAGTTTAGAGGTGATGGGGAATTCACCCCTCCACTTT. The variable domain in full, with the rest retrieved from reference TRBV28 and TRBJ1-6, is DVKVTQSSRYLVKRTGEKVFLECVQDMDHENMFWYRQDPGLGLRLIYFSYDVKMKEKGDIPEGYSVSREKKERFSLILESASTNQTSMYLCASSLEVMGNSPLHFGNGTRLTVT.

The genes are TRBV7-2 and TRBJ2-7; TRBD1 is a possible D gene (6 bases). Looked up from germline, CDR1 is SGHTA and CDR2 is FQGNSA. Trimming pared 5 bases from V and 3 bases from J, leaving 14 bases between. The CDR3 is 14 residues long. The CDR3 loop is CASSLDSHIYEQYF. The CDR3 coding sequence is TGTGCCAGCAGCCTGGACAGCCACATCTACGAGCAGTACTTC.

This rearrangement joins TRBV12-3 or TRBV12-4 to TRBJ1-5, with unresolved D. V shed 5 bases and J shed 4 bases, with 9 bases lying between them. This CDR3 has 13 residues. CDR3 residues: CASSPSWNQPQHF. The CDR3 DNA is TGTGCCAGCAGTCCCAGTTGGAATCAGCCCCAGCATTTT.

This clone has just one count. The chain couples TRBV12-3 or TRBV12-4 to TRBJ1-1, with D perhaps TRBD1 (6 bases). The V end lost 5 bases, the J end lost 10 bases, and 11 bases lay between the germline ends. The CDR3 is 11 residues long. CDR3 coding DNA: TGTGCCAGCAGTCAACAGGGCCGAGCTTTCTTT. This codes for CASSQQGRAFF.

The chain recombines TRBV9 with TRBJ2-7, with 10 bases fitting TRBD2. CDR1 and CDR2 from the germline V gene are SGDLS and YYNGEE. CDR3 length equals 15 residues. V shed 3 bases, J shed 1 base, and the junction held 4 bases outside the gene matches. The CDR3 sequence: CASSARTSGSYEQYF. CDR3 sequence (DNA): TGTGCCAGCAGCGCTAGGACTAGCGGATCCTACGAGCAGTACTTC.

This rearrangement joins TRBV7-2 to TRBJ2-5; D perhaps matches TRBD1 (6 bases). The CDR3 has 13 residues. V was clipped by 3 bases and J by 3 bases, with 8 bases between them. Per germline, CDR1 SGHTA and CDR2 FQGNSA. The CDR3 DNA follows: TGTGCCAGCAGCTTGAACAGGGAAGAGACCCAGTACTTC. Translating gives CASSLNREETQYF.

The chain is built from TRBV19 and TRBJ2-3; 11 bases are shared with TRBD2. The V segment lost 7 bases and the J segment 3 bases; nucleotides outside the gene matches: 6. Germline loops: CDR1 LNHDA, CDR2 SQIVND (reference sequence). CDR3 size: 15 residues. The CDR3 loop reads CASNHGTSGTDTQYF. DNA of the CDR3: TGTGCCAGTAACCATGGGACTAGCGGTACAGATACGCAGTATTTT.

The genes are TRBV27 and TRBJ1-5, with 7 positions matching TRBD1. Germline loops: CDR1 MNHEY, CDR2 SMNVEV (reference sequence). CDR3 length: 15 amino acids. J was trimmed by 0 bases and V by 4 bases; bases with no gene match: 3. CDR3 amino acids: CASSSGQYSNQPQHF. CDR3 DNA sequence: TGTGCCAGCAGTTCGGGACAGTATAGCAATCAGCCCCAGCATTTT.

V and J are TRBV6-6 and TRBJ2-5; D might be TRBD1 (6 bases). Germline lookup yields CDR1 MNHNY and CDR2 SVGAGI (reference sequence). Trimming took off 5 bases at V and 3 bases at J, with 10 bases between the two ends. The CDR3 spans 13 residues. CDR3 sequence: CASSNRQEETQYF. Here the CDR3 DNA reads TGTGCCAGCAGTAACCGACAGGAAGAGACCCAGTACTTC.

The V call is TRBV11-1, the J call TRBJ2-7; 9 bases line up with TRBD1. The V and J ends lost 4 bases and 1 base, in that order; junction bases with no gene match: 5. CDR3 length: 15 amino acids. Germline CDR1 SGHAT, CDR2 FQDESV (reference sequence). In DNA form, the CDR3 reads TGTGCCAGCAGCTCGGGACAGGGACCATCCTACGAGCAGTACTTC. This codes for CASSSGQGPSYEQYF.

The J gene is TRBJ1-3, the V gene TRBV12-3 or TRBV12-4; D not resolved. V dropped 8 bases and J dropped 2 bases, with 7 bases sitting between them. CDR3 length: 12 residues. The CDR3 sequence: CASHPPGNTIYF. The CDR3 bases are TGTGCCAGCCACCCCCCTGGAAACACCATATATTTT.

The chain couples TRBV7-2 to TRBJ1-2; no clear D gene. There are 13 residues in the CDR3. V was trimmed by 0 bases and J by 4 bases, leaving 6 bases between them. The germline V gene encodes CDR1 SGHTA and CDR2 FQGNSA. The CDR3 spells CASSLAGFYGYTF. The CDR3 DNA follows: TGTGCCAGCAGCTTAGCAGGGTTCTATGGCTACACCTTC.

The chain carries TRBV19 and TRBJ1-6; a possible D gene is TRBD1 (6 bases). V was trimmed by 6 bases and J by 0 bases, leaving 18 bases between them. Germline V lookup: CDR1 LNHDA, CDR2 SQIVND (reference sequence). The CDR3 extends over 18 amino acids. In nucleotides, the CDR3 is TGTGCCAGTAGGACACTACAGGGACGGAGCTCCTATAATTCACCCCTCCACTTT. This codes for CASRTLQGRSSYNSPLHF.

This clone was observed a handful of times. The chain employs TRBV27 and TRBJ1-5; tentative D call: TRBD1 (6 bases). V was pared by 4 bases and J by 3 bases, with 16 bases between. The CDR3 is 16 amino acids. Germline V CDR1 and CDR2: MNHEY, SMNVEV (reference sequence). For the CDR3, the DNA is TGTGCCAGCAGTTCCATGACAGGCGGGGCCAATCAGCCCCAGCATTTT. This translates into CASSSMTGGANQPQHF.

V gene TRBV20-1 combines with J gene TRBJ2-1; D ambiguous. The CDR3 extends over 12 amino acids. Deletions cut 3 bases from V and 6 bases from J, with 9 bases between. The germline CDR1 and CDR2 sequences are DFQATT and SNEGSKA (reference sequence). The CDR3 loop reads CSASKSSNEQFF. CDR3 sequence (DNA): TGCAGTGCTAGTAAGTCTAGCAATGAGCAGTTCTTC.